The 4 T cell receptor beta chains in this list originate from one sample, sequenced in a study of neurological immune-mediated disorders. From the 5' RACE reads, TCRdb called clonotypes with MiXCR, one entry per CDR3 protein. The sample consists of roughly 89,000 distinct CDR3 sequences, 2.5% to 3% of them appearing once. The sample was PBMCs. The receptor source for this set is a woman younger than 45 with multiple sclerosis.

CDR3 sequence: CASRYSVDEQFF. CDR3 nucleotides: TGCGCCAGCAGATACAGTGTCGATGAGCAGTTCTTC. This chain joins TRBV5-1 and TRBJ2-1; D uncertain. Trimming removed 5 bases at V and 8 bases at J, with 11 bases between. Germline CDR1 and CDR2: SGHRS and YFSETQ. CDR3 length: 12 residues.

Comment on this clonotype: Lacking the conserved final phenylalanine or tryptophan, this CDR3 likely reflects a read error. V and J are TRBV29-1 and TRBJ2-4; D might be TRBD2 (5 bases). The germline V and J ends were trimmed by 4 bases and 8 bases, with 12 bases remaining between them. Germline CDR1 is SQVTM and CDR2 is ANQGSEA. The CDR3 runs 12 residues. CDR3 residues: CSVGTAEDIQYN. The CDR3 coding sequence is TGCAGCGTTGGGACCGCGGAGGACATTCAGTACAAC.

This clonotype was detected ten times or more. This rearrangement joins TRBV6-1 to TRBJ1-4; D not certain. Germline lookup yields CDR1 MNHNS and CDR2 SASEGT. Trimming removed 7 bases at V and 4 bases at J, with 22 bases between. The CDR3 sequence is 17 residues long. CDR3 DNA: TGTGCCAGCAACCCGGGTGGCAGCCCCTCTGTTAATGAAAAACTGTTTTTT. It yields the protein CASNPGGSPSVNEKLFF.

In its sample, this clonotype was seen many times. The CDR3 DNA reads TGCAGTGCTAGAGATGCGCCCGGGACTAGCGGGAAGGCCTACAATGAGCAGTTCTTC. It yields the protein CSARDAPGTSGKAYNEQFF. This chain joins TRBV20-1 and TRBJ2-1, with 13 bases that match TRBD2. V lost 0 bases and J lost 2; bases outside the gene matches: 10. The CDR3 runs to 19 residues. Per germline, CDR1 DFQATT and CDR2 SNEGSKA (reference sequence).